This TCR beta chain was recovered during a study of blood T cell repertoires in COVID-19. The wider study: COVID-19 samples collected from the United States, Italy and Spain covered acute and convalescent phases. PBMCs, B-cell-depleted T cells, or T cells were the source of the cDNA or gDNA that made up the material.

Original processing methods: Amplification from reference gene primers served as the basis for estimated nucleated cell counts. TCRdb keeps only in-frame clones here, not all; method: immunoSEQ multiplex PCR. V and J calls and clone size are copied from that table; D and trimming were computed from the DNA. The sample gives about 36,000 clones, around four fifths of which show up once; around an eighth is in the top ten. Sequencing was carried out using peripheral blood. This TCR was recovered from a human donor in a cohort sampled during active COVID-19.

CDR3 sequence (DNA): TGCGCCAGCAGCTTGGTACAGGGTGGCACCGGGGAGCTGTTTTTT. Amino acid sequence: CASSLVQGGTGELFF. The chain carries TRBV5-1 and TRBJ2-2; possibly TRBD1 for D (6 bases). This CDR3 has 15 amino acids. Germline CDR1 reads SGHRS; CDR2 reads YFSETQ. Between the trimmed V and J ends, which lost 0 bases and 4 bases, there was a span of 10 bases.